This TCR beta chain appears in the sequencing data of a study of shared clonotypes between healthy human individuals. Study in general: There were three CD4 naive, three CD4 memory, two CD8 naive and one CD8 memory plates per donor. Notes on the study in general: Clonotype sharing levels among donors were expected to vary with sequencing depth. Non-shared clonotypes had lower generation probabilities than clonotypes shared by all four sorted-subset donors.

The CDR3 is 16 residues long. Trimming took off 0 bases at V and 1 base at J, with 13 bases between the two ends. Some clones are missing from TCRdb's copy, which holds only in-frame ones; the method was immunoSEQ multiplex PCR. Altogether some 2,100,000 clones are present, more than 90% being singletons, with the ten largest covering 0.1% to 0.15%. Remarks on this clone: Its antigen remains unknown.

This clonotype was obtained from a man younger than 30 in good health. Sequencing was carried out using naive CD4+ T cells sorted from blood. Subset: CD45RA+ positively selected. This sequence joins TRBV5-7 and TRBJ2-5, with D unresolved. TRBV5-7 is placed among ORFs of uncertain function. The CDR3, as DNA: TGTGCCAGCAGCTTGGAGATCGGACGGTTCCAAGAGACCCAGTACTTC. Translating gives CASSLEIGRFQETQYF.